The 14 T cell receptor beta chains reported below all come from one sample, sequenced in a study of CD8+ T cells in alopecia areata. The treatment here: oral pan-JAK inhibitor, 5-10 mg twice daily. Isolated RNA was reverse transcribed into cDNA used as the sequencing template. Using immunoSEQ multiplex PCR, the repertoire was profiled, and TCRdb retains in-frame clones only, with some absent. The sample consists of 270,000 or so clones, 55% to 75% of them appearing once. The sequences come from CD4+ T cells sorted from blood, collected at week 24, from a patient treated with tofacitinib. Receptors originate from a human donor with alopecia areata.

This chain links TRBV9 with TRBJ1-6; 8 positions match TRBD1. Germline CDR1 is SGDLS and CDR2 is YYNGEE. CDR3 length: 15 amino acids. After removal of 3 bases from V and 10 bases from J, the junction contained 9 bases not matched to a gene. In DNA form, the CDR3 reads TGTGCCAGCAGCGCCCGGACAGGGTTTGACTCACCCCTCCACTTT. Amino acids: CASSARTGFDSPLHF.

The CDR3 here is CASSAVGDSSTDTQYF. The CDR3 DNA is TGTGCCAGCAGCGCTGTTGGGGACAGCAGCACAGATACGCAGTATTTT. V is TRBV7-3 and J is TRBJ2-3; TRBD1 agrees at 7 bases. Germline trimming cut 5 bases from V and 0 bases from J; bases unmatched to any gene: 8. CDR3 size: 16 residues. The germline gives CDR1 SGHTA, CDR2 FQGTGA. Filled out from reference TRBV7-3 and TRBJ2-3, the complete variable domain reads GAGVSQTPSNKVTEKGKYVELRCDPISGHTALYWYRQSLGQGPEFLIYFQGTGAADDSGLPNDRFFAVRPEGSVSTLKIQRTERGDSAVYLCASSAVGDSSTDTQYFGPGTRLTVL.

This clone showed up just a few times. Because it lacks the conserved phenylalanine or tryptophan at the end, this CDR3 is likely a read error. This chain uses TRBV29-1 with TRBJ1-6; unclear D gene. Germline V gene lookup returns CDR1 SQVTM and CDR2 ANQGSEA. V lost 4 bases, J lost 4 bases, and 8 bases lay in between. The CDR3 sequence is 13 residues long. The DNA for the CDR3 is TGCAGCGTTGGGGTTGATTATAATTCACCCCTCCACCTT. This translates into CSVGVDYNSPLHL.

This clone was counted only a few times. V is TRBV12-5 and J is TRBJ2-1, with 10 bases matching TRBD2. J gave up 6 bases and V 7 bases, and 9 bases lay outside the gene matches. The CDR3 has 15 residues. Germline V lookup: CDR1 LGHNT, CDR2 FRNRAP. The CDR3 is CASAQGLATSNEQFF. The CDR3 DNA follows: TGTGCTAGTGCCCAGGGACTAGCGACTTCCAATGAGCAGTTCTTC.

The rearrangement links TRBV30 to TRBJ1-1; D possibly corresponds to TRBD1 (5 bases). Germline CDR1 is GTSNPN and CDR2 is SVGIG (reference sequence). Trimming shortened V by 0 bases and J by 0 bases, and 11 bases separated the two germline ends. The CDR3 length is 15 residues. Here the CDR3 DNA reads TGTGCCTGGAGTGTCTATGGCAGGGTGAACACTGAAGCTTTCTTT. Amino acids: CAWSVYGRVNTEAFF.

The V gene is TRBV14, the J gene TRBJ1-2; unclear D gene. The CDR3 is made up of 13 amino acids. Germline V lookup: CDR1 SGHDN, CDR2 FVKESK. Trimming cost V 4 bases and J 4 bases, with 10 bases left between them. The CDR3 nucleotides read TGTGCCAGCAGCCCAAGAACAGTCTATGGCTACACCTTC. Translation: CASSPRTVYGYTF.

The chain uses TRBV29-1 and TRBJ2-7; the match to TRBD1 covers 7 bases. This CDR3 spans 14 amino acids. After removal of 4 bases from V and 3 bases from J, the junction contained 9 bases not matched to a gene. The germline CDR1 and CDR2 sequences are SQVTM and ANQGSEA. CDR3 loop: CSVGPRTGIYEQYF. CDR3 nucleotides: TGCAGCGTTGGACCTAGGACAGGAATCTACGAGCAGTACTTC.

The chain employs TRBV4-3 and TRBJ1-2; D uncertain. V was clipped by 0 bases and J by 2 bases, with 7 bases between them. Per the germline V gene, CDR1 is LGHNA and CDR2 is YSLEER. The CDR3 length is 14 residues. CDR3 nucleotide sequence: TGCGCCAGCAGCCAAGACATAGGGAACTATGGCTACACCTTC. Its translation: CASSQDIGNYGYTF.

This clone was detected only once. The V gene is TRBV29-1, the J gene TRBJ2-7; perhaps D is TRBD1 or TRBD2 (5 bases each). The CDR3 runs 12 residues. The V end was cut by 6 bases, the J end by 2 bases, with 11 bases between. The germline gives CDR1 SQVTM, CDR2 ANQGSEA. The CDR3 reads CSVRDLPYEQYF. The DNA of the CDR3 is TGCAGCGTCAGGGACCTACCCTACGAGCAGTACTTC.

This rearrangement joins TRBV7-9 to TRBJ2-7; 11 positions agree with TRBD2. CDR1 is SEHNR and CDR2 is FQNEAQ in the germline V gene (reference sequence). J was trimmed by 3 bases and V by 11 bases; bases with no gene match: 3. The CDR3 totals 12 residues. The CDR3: CALAGGGYEQYF. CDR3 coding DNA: TGTGCCCTAGCGGGGGGTGGCTACGAGCAGTACTTC.

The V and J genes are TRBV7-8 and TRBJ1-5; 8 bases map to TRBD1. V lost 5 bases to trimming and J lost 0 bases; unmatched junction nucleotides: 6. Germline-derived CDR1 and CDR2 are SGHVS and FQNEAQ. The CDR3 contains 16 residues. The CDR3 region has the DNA TGTGCCAGCAGCCCCTCGACAGGGGCTAGCAATCAGCCCCAGCATTTT. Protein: CASSPSTGASNQPQHF. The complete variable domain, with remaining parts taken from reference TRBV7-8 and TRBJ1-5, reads GAGVSQSPRYKVAKRGQDVALRCDPISGHVSLFWYQQALGQGPEFLTYFQNEAQLDKSGLPSDRFFAERPEGSVSTLKIQRTQQEDSAVYLCASSPSTGASNQPQHFGDGTRLSIL.

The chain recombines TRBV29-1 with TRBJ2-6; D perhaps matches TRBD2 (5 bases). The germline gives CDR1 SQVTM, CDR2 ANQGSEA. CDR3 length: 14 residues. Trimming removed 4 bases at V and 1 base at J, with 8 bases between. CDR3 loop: CSVAADSGANVLTF. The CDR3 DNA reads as TGCAGCGTTGCAGCGGATTCTGGGGCCAACGTCCTGACTTTC.

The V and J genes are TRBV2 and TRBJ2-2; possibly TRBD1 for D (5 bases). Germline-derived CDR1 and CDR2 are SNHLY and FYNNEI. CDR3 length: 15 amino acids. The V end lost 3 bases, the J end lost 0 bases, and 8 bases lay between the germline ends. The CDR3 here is CASSEGRANTGELFF. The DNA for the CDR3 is TGTGCCAGCAGTGAGGGCAGGGCGAACACCGGGGAGCTGTTTTTT.

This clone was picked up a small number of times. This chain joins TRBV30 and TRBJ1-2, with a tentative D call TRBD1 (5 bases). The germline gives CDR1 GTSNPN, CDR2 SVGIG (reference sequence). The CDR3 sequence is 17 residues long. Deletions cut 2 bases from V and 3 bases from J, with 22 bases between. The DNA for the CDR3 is TGTGCCTGGAGTCTCGACGCCCGACAGTATAACGACTATGGCTACACCTTC. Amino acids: CAWSLDARQYNDYGYTF.